The sequence of this T cell receptor (beta chain) was determined in a study of identical twins. Overall study findings and caveats: Insertions ran lower in abundant cord blood beta clonotypes, though not in memory repertoires. Within twin pairs, the out-of-frame alpha sequences they shared showed excess low generation probability.

V was trimmed by 5 bases and J by 8 bases, leaving 9 bases between them. The CDR3 runs 11 residues. CDR1 and CDR2 from the germline V gene are SGHAT and FQNNGV. There are many counts of this clonotype. Its antigen is currently unknown. A universal primer site came from template switching; cDNA carried unique molecular identifiers. MiXCR, run by TCRdb on the 5' RACE reads, gives a single entry per CDR3 protein. Altogether 690,000 or so distinct CDR3 sequences are present, approximately 6% being singletons, with the ten largest covering 1.5% to 2%. This sequence joins TRBV11-2 and TRBJ1-2; a weak D match, TRBD1 (5 bases). The source of this sequence is a man aged 18-30 years in good health. The sequenced material came from naive T cells sorted from blood. The CDR3: CASSPGRGYTF. The CDR3, as DNA: TGTGCCAGCAGCCCGGGACGCGGCTACACCTTC.